These T cell receptor beta chains were read from a single sample in a study of control samples from healthy donors and cancer patients. Produced via immunoSEQ multiplex PCR; TCRdb's table is partial and in-frame only. The top ten hold almost 40% of the sample, which has around 130,000 clones, 70% to 90% seen once. Sequenced input: blood. All receptors come from a man between 50 and 59 years old in good health. Both conserved end residues are part of each CDR3. The D gene is left open where the match is weak. The size entry is marked missing in some rows and otherwise reads once, few, many or a size class.

clone_size,v_call,d_call,j_call,cdr3_aa,cdr3_nt
few,TRBV19,.,TRBJ2-7,CASSIRVSYEQYF,TGTGCCAGTAGTATTAGGGTATCCTACGAGCAGTACTTC
.,TRBV7-2,TRBD2,TRBJ2-5,CASSPSGEETQYF,TGTGCCAGCAGCCCCAGCGGGGAGGAGACCCAGTACTTC
.,TRBV7-6,.,TRBJ1-2,CASSLTDRPAYGYTF,TGTGCCAGCAGCCTCACGGACCGGCCCGCTTATGGCTACACCTTC
.,TRBV15,.,TRBJ2-1,CATSRDGYNEQFF,TGTGCCACCAGCAGAGACGGATACAATGAGCAGTTCTTC
.,TRBV14,.,TRBJ2-3,CASSQGLLQGYGTDTQYF,TGTGCCAGCAGCCAAGGCCTCCTCCAGGGATACGGCACAGATACGCAGTATTTT
.,TRBV15,.,TRBJ2-5,CATSKEGARETQYF,TGTGCCACCAGCAAGGAAGGGGCCCGCGAGACCCAGTACTTC
.,TRBV18,.,TRBJ2-7,CASAGESSSYEQYF,TGTGCCAGCGCAGGGGAATCTAGCTCCTACGAGCAGTACTTC
few,TRBV27,TRBD1,TRBJ1-1,CASSLRGSTEAFF,TGTGCCAGCAGTCTCAGGGGGAGTACTGAAGCTTTCTTT
.,TRBV6-1,TRBD1,TRBJ1-5,CASSDLTGAHRSNQPQHF,TGTGCCAGCAGTGACTTGACAGGGGCCCACCGGAGCAATCAGCCCCAGCATTTT
.,TRBV6-5,.,TRBJ2-7,CASSYSGVYEQYF,TGTGCCAGCAGTTACTCAGGGGTCTACGAGCAGTACTTC
once,TRBV4-1,.,TRBJ1-1,CASSRGYVNTEAFF,TGCGCCAGCAGCCGAGGGTATGTGAACACTGAAGCTTTCTTT
.,TRBV5-1,.,TRBJ1-5,CASSPDAYSNQPQHF,TGCGCCAGCAGCCCCGACGCTTATAGCAATCAGCCCCAGCATTTT
.,TRBV9,.,TRBJ2-5,CASSTRSGPAAQYF,TGTGCCAGCAGCACCCGCTCGGGCCCCGCGGCCCAGTACTTC
.,TRBV2,.,TRBJ1-5,CASNGGRQPQHF,TGTGCCAGCAACGGGGGGCGGCAGCCCCAGCATTTT
.,TRBV6-5,TRBD1,TRBJ1-2,CASSYSGRGSFGYTF,TGTGCCAGCAGTTACTCAGGCAGGGGGAGCTTCGGCTACACCTTC
.,TRBV12-3/TRBV12-4,.,TRBJ1-1,CASSLEGVEAFF,TGTGCCAGCAGTTTAGAGGGAGTGGAGGCTTTCTTT
.,TRBV7-2,.,TRBJ1-3,CASSLALGEAGNTIYF,TGTGCCAGCAGCTTAGCGCTGGGGGAGGCTGGAAACACCATATATTTT
.,TRBV9,TRBD1,TRBJ1-1,CASSATGARGTEAFF,TGTGCCAGCAGCGCAACAGGGGCGAGAGGCACTGAAGCTTTCTTT
.,TRBV6-2/TRBV6-3,TRBD1,TRBJ1-1,CASSSGQGGVRTEAFF,TGTGCCAGCAGCTCCGGACAGGGGGGGGTGCGGACTGAAGCTTTCTTT
.,TRBV2,.,TRBJ2-2,CASSGQENTGELFF,TGTGCCAGCAGTGGTCAGGAGAACACCGGGGAGCTGTTTTTT
.,TRBV19,.,TRBJ2-7,CASSTGSYEQYF,TGTGCCAGTAGTACGGGTTCCTACGAGCAGTACTTC
.,TRBV29-1,TRBD1,TRBJ2-1,CSFTGQGAGEQFF,TGCAGCTTCACGGGACAGGGGGCCGGTGAGCAGTTCTTC
many,TRBV18,.,TRBJ1-1,CASSPGTGKGAFF,TGTGCCAGCTCACCCGGGACGGGGAAGGGAGCTTTCTTT
.,TRBV7-6,.,TRBJ2-5,CASSLGGLETQYF,TGTGCCAGCAGCTTGGGGGGGCTGGAGACCCAGTACTTC
.,TRBV6-5,.,TRBJ2-2,CASSSSLQATELFF,TGTGCCAGCAGTTCCAGTCTGCAGGCAACGGAGCTGTTTTTT
once,TRBV19,.,TRBJ2-2,CASSPWGEGTGELFF,TGTGCCAGTAGCCCCTGGGGCGAGGGCACCGGGGAGCTGTTTTTT
.,TRBV6-5,TRBD1,TRBJ1-1,CASSPRQGLNTEAFF,TGTGCCAGCAGTCCCCGACAGGGGTTGAACACTGAAGCTTTCTTT
.,TRBV5-1,TRBD1,TRBJ2-5,CASSFSTGGGETQYF,TGCGCCAGCAGCTTCTCAACAGGGGGTGGAGAGACCCAGTACTTC
.,TRBV11-2,TRBD1,TRBJ2-2,CASSLTGGGTGELFF,TGTGCCAGCAGCTTGACAGGGGGCGGCACCGGGGAGCTGTTTTTT
.,TRBV4-2,.,TRBJ2-1,CASSQDRGPREQFF,TGTGCCAGCAGCCAAGATAGGGGCCCTCGGGAGCAGTTCTTC
.,TRBV6-2/TRBV6-3,TRBD1,TRBJ2-7,CASSWPRDRASYEQYF,TGTGCCAGCAGTTGGCCCCGGGACAGGGCCTCCTACGAGCAGTACTTC
.,TRBV4-1,.,TRBJ2-5,CASSPFGGRLETQYF,TGCGCCAGCAGCCCCTTCGGGGGGCGCCTGGAGACCCAGTACTTC
.,TRBV9,.,TRBJ2-7,CASSVGQSSSYEQYF,TGTGCCAGCAGCGTTGGACAGTCGAGCTCCTACGAGCAGTACTTC
.,TRBV2,.,TRBJ1-3,CASSAGSSGNTIYF,TGTGCCAGCAGTGCCGGGAGCTCTGGAAACACCATATATTTT
.,TRBV5-1,TRBD2,TRBJ2-5,CASSPITSGGGETQYF,TGCGCCAGCAGCCCGATAACTAGCGGGGGGGGAGAGACCCAGTACTTC
.,TRBV10-3,TRBD2,TRBJ2-1,CAISPTSGGYNEQFF,TGTGCCATCAGTCCGACTAGCGGGGGTTACAATGAGCAGTTCTTC
few,TRBV15,TRBD1,TRBJ2-2,CATSREGRGQIDTGELFF,TGTGCCACCAGCAGAGAGGGTAGGGGGCAGATTGACACCGGGGAGCTGTTTTTT
.,TRBV27,.,TRBJ1-1,CASSLNGKGNTEAFF,TGTGCCAGCAGTTTAAACGGTAAAGGGAACACTGAAGCTTTCTTT
once,TRBV24-1,.,TRBJ1-1,CATRGSTNTEAFF,TGTGCCACCAGGGGGTCCACGAACACTGAAGCTTTCTTT
.,TRBV5-5,.,TRBJ1-1,CASSPTTNTEAFF,TGTGCCAGCAGCCCTACTACGAACACTGAAGCTTTCTTT
.,TRBV11-2,.,TRBJ2-2,CASSPTANTGELFF,TGTGCCAGCAGCCCGACAGCGAACACCGGGGAGCTGTTTTTT
few,TRBV12-3/TRBV12-4,.,TRBJ1-1,CASSFGGWTEAFF,TGTGCCAGCAGTTTCGGGGGTTGGACTGAAGCTTTCTTT
.,TRBV6-1,.,TRBJ1-2,CASSEEVRRKNGYTF,TGTGCCAGCAGTGAAGAAGTGAGGAGGAAGAATGGCTACACCTTC
.,TRBV27,.,TRBJ1-2,CASSLGRGGAFSTYGYTF,TGTGCCAGCAGTTTAGGCCGGGGGGGCGCCTTTTCTACCTATGGCTACACCTTC
.,TRBV11-2,TRBD1,TRBJ1-2,CASSLRIGTDYGYTF,TGTGCCAGCAGCTTGAGGATCGGGACAGACTATGGCTACACCTTC
.,TRBV7-2,.,TRBJ1-1,CASSFGVRTEAFF,TGTGCCAGCAGCTTTGGGGTTCGCACTGAAGCTTTCTTT
.,TRBV27,TRBD1,TRBJ1-5,CASSPRVVGQGSNQPQHF,TGTGCCAGCAGTCCCCGGGTAGTGGGACAGGGAAGCAATCAGCCCCAGCATTTT
.,TRBV9,TRBD2,TRBJ2-1,CASSVGLAGGLSYNEQFF,TGTGCCAGCAGCGTAGGCCTAGCGGGGGGCCTTTCCTACAATGAGCAGTTCTTC
.,TRBV18,.,TRBJ1-4,CASSSTGETNEKLFF,TGTGCCAGCTCATCGACAGGCGAGACTAATGAAAAACTGTTTTTT
.,TRBV4-3,TRBD1,TRBJ1-1,CASSQGSRGQWDTEAFF,TGCGCCAGCAGCCAAGGGAGCAGGGGGCAATGGGACACTGAAGCTTTCTTT
.,TRBV6-6,TRBD2,TRBJ2-5,CASSYGAGEETQYF,TGTGCCAGCAGTTACGGGGCGGGGGAAGAGACCCAGTACTTC
.,TRBV7-6,.,TRBJ1-3,CASSLEADIGRNTIYF,TGTGCCAGCAGCTTAGAGGCGGATATAGGAAGAAACACCATATATTTT
.,TRBV19,TRBD1,TRBJ1-1,CASSIRQGGVSAYNTEAFF,TGTGCCAGTAGTATCCGACAGGGAGGCGTTTCGGCGTATAACACTGAAGCTTTCTTT
few,TRBV11-3,.,TRBJ2-2,CASSLDSPANTGELFF,TGTGCCAGCAGCTTAGATAGTCCAGCCAACACCGGGGAGCTGTTTTTT
.,TRBV6-2/TRBV6-3,TRBD2,TRBJ2-3,CASSYFGGAGRTDTQYF,TGTGCCAGCAGTTACTTCGGGGGGGCCGGTAGAACAGATACGCAGTATTTT
once,TRBV18,.,TRBJ1-1,CASSSVGAGDTEAFF,TGTGCCAGCTCAAGTGTTGGGGCCGGGGACACTGAAGCTTTCTTT
.,TRBV24-1,.,TRBJ2-3,CATSDRRSTDTQYF,TGTGCCACCAGTGATCGACGTAGCACAGATACGCAGTATTTT
few,TRBV15,.,TRBJ1-1,CATSRWVNTEAFF,TGTGCCACCAGCAGATGGGTGAACACTGAAGCTTTCTTT